A single sample gave rise to the 21 T cell receptor beta chains below, sequenced in a study of T cells in Graves' hyperthyroidism and ophthalmopathy. The CDR3 regions of TCR beta were amplified from RNA transcripts. HTBI primers were used for first-round RT-PCR of the TCR CDR3. Via MiXCR, TCRdb re-called the multiplex PCR reads, giving one row per CDR3 protein. The data show around 210,000 distinct CDR3 sequences, with roughly 17% seen just once and roughly 49% held by the top ten. The sequencing sample was made of blood. The receptors originated from a woman between 45 and 60 years old with Graves' hyperthyroidism.

The chain carries TRBV7-3 and TRBJ2-2, with 7 bases fitting TRBD2. This CDR3 is built from 13 residues. The germline V gene has CDR1 SGHTA and CDR2 FQGTGA. V shed 5 bases and J 6 bases; nucleotides not matched to a gene: 3. The DNA of the CDR3 is TGTGCCAGCAGCGGGGGGGGAGCCGGGGAGCTGTTTTTT. Its protein is CASSGGGAGELFF.

The chain recombines TRBV5-6 with TRBJ2-1, with a tentative D call TRBD2 (6 bases). The CDR3 loop spans 14 amino acids. V was clipped by 3 bases and J by 5 bases, with 12 bases between them. The germline CDR1 and CDR2 sequences are SGHDT and YYEEEE. CDR3 DNA: TGTGCCAGCAGCTCCCTAGGGGAGGACAATGAGCAGTTCTTC. Residues: CASSSLGEDNEQFF.

This clonotype came up a few times. V is TRBV6-1 and J is TRBJ2-1; 10 bases fit TRBD1. V dropped 8 bases and J dropped 9; count of bases not matched to a gene: 13. This CDR3 has 15 amino acids. CDR1 MNHNS and CDR2 SASEGT come from the germline V gene. The CDR3 sequence: CASLRTGTGVGEQFF. The CDR3 DNA reads TGTGCCAGCCTCCGGACCGGGACAGGGGTCGGTGAGCAGTTCTTC.

The chain couples TRBV28 to TRBJ1-2, with TRBD1 matching over 8 bases. The CDR3 is 22 amino acids. From germline, CDR1 is MDHEN and CDR2 SYDVKM. V dropped 7 bases and J dropped 0; count of bases not matched to a gene: 28. The CDR3 reads CASNPDRADQVFLYRTNYGYTF. The CDR3 DNA is TGTGCCAGCAACCCGGACAGGGCAGATCAGGTGTTTCTTTATCGGACTAACTATGGCTACACCTTC.

The V gene is TRBV15, the J gene TRBJ1-1; D is unresolved. The CDR3 spans 14 residues. Germline V gene sequence: CDR1 LNHNV, CDR2 YYDKDF (reference sequence). V lost 3 bases and J lost 0, with 8 bases in between. In DNA form, the CDR3 reads TGTGCCACCAGCAGTTGGACCATGAACACTGAAGCTTTCTTT. It encodes CATSSWTMNTEAFF.

This clonotype was seen many times. V usage is TRBV11-3 and J usage is TRBJ2-1, with 8 bases fitting TRBD2. The trim removed 6 bases at V and 9 bases at J, leaving 16 bases unmatched. Germline-derived CDR1 and CDR2 are SGHNT and YENEEA. This CDR3 is 16 amino acids long. The CDR3 DNA sequence: TGTGCCAGCAGTCGGGGGGGGCGCAACCAGGTTCCTGAGCAGTTCTTC. Translated, it gives CASSRGGRNQVPEQFF.

This clonotype was seen many times. The chain recombines TRBV27 with TRBJ1-2; D possibly corresponds to TRBD1 (5 bases). This CDR3 spans 15 amino acids. In germline, CDR1 is MNHEY, CDR2 SMNVEV (reference sequence). Deletions cut 4 bases from V and 0 bases from J, with 12 bases between. Here the CDR3 DNA reads TGTGCCAGCAGTTCCGAGGGGAAAGCTAACTATGGCTACACCTTC. Translation gives CASSSEGKANYGYTF.

This clonotype came up once. Compared with germline, one end of the junction differs, possibly owing to a read error. This chain uses TRBV5-5 with TRBJ1-1; D remains unclear. CDR1 is SGHKS, CDR2 YYEKEE, per germline (reference sequence). The CDR3 loop spans 14 amino acids. The CDR3 here is CASSPGLGGTGAFF. The CDR3 DNA follows: TGTGCCAGCAGCCCCGGGTTGGGCGGCACTGGAGCTTTCTTT.

This clonotype was seen a few times. The V gene is TRBV12-3 or TRBV12-4, the J gene TRBJ2-7; D not certain. V lost 5 bases to trimming and J lost 0 bases, with 17 bases between them. This CDR3 has 16 amino acids. CDR3 in DNA: TGTGCCAGCAGTGGTAGTTTTGACCACAGCTCCTACGAGCAGTACTTC. Residues: CASSGSFDHSSYEQYF.

This clonotype was detected ten times or more. The chain carries TRBV6-1 and TRBJ2-1; possibly TRBD1 for D (6 bases). V lost 3 bases to trimming and J lost 7 bases, with 22 bases between them. Germline V gives CDR1 MNHNS, CDR2 SASEGT. The CDR3 runs 17 residues. CDR3 region: CASSDLGLGRGRNEQFF. CDR3 bases: TGTGCCAGCAGTGATCTGGGTTTAGGCAGGGGTAGGAATGAGCAGTTCTTC.

The chain has TRBV10-3 and TRBJ2-7; tentative D call: TRBD2 (6 bases). The CDR3 has 13 residues. V lost 8 bases, J lost 3 bases, and 14 bases lay in between. Germline loops: CDR1 ENHRY, CDR2 SYGVKD. CDR3 sequence: CAIGRDSNYEQYF. The CDR3 DNA reads TGTGCCATCGGCCGGGACTCAAACTACGAGCAGTACTTC.

CDR3 sequence: CAISEPSASGSSYEQYF. The CDR3 DNA sequence: TGTGCCATCAGTGAGCCTTCCGCTAGCGGGAGCTCCTACGAGCAGTACTTC. The chain is built from TRBV10-3 and TRBJ2-7; 10 positions match TRBD2. From germline, CDR1 is ENHRY and CDR2 SYGVKD. The CDR3 contains 17 residues. The V and J ends lost 2 bases and 0 bases, in that order; junction bases with no gene match: 7.

The table lists this clonotype with many counts. The chain recombines TRBV5-6 with TRBJ1-1, with D perhaps matching TRBD1 (6 bases). The CDR3 length is 14 residues. Deletions cut 3 bases from V and 0 bases from J, with 9 bases between. Looked up from germline, CDR1 is SGHDT and CDR2 is YYEEEE. The CDR3 spells CASSSQGLNTEAFF. The CDR3 DNA reads as TGTGCCAGCAGCTCACAGGGCCTGAACACTGAAGCTTTCTTT.

This clonotype was detected only a few times. The V call is TRBV12-5, the J call TRBJ2-7; TRBD2 aligns across 15 bases. The CDR3 spans 18 residues. Trimming at V came to 5 bases and at J to 2 bases, leaving 10 bases not matched to a gene. Germline CDR1 LGHNT, CDR2 FRNRAP. The CDR3 reads CASGPGPGLAGGTYEQYF. For the CDR3, the DNA is TGTGCTAGTGGTCCCGGTCCGGGACTAGCGGGAGGTACCTACGAGCAGTACTTC.

V and J are TRBV7-9 and TRBJ1-4; 8 nucleotides match TRBD1. V dropped 5 bases and J dropped 5; count of bases not matched to a gene: 10. Per germline, CDR1 SEHNR and CDR2 FQNEAQ (reference sequence). This CDR3 is 16 amino acids long. The CDR3 loop is CASSPPGTGSNEKLFF. In DNA, the CDR3 is TGTGCCAGCAGCCCGCCGGGGACAGGCTCGAATGAAAAACTGTTTTTT.

This clonotype was observed many times. This chain connects TRBV15 to TRBJ2-3, with 13 nucleotides matching TRBD2. The CDR3 is 18 residues long. Germline values: CDR1 LNHNV, CDR2 YYDKDF (reference sequence). The V segment lost 2 bases and the J segment 3 bases; nucleotides outside the gene matches: 8. The CDR3 DNA reads as TGTGCCACCAGCAGAACACGGACTAGCGGGAGCATGACAGATACGCAGTATTTT. It is translated as CATSRTRTSGSMTDTQYF.

This clonotype was seen a single time. This rearrangement joins TRBV28 to TRBJ1-1, with TRBD1 identical over 7 bases. The CDR3 runs to 14 residues. With V trimmed by 7 bases and J by 0 bases, 5 bases remained unmatched. The V gene's germline CDR1 is MDHEN and CDR2 SYDVKM. The CDR3 reads CASKDRFMNTEAFF. The CDR3 nucleotides are TGTGCCAGCAAGGACAGGTTCATGAACACTGAAGCTTTCTTT.

The chain recombines TRBV20-1 with TRBJ2-1; 8 bases align to TRBD2. V was pared by 6 bases and J by 4 bases, with 14 bases of the junction left unmatched. Germline V gene lookup returns CDR1 DFQATT and CDR2 SNEGSKA (reference sequence). CDR3 length: 16 residues. The CDR3 reads CSAIYEGLVFYNEQFF. CDR3 nucleotide sequence: TGCAGTGCAATTTATGAGGGACTAGTCTTTTACAATGAGCAGTTCTTC.

This clonotype was counted a few times. The J gene is TRBJ2-1, the V gene TRBV7-9, with 13 bases fitting TRBD2. J was trimmed by 0 bases and V by 6 bases; bases with no gene match: 8. Germline V gene sequence: CDR1 SEHNR, CDR2 FQNEAQ (reference sequence). This CDR3 spans 18 amino acids. The CDR3 bases are TGTGCCAGCAGTTCGGGACTAGCGGGACCCAGCTCCTACAATGAGCAGTTCTTC. Protein: CASSSGLAGPSSYNEQFF.

The chain carries TRBV10-3 and TRBJ2-7; no clear D. This CDR3 has 12 residues. Germline V CDR1 and CDR2: ENHRY, SYGVKD. V was shortened by 2 bases and J by 3 bases, with 5 bases between the two germline ends. The CDR3 loop reads CAISEASYEQYF. CDR3 bases: TGTGCCATCAGTGAGGCCAGCTACGAGCAGTACTTC.

This clonotype came up many times. This sequence joins TRBV28 and TRBJ1-2, with no clear D. The V and J ends lost 2 bases and 4 bases respectively, with 20 bases between them. CDR3 length equals 17 residues. The V gene's germline CDR1 is MDHEN and CDR2 SYDVKM. CDR3 sequence: CASSLDFFEDYSYGYTF. Here the CDR3 DNA reads TGTGCCAGCAGTTTAGATTTCTTTGAGGATTACAGCTATGGCTACACCTTC.